The entry below gives a single T cell receptor beta chain sequence along with its context. Its target is unknown. Incorporated into the TCR beta cDNA libraries were unique molecular identifiers, which served to reduce PCR and sequencing biases. Roughly 500,000 cDNA molecules were obtained per 1 to 10 million input T cells. TCRdb recomputed calls from the PCR reads with MiXCR, one row per CDR3 protein. The data show around 200,000 distinct CDR3 sequences, over 25% seen once. This specimen belongs to a study of post-analysis software for immune sequencing data. Study-level points and caveats: F-measure co-clustering was strong for batch-matched samples. There were several TRBV segments more frequent in patients than controls, and TRBV5-6, TRBV5-1 and TRBV20-1 were among them.

The CDR3 runs to 13 residues. Germline V gene data show CDR1 as SGHRS and CDR2 as YFSETQ. Trimming pared 6 bases from V and 1 base from J, leaving 9 bases between. The chain joins TRBV5-1 to TRBJ2-3; TRBD2 might be the D (6 bases). Source material: blood. The sequence derives from a girl aged 2-17 years with multiple sclerosis. The CDR3 DNA sequence: TGCGCCAGCAACGGGGGACGCACAGATACGCAGTATTTT. It encodes CASNGGRTDTQYF.